This entry lists 15 T cell receptor beta chains sequenced from one sample in a study of T-cell memory formation after mild COVID-19. From the 5' RACE reads, TCRdb called clonotypes with MiXCR, one entry per CDR3 protein. In the table there are 350,000 or so distinct CDR3 sequences, around 20% of which are singletons. The specimen was PBMCs or a T cell subset sorted from them (not recorded which). The receptors here all came from an adult woman who had mild COVID-19 (a few samples of this study predate the infection). Cell type and time point are not known.

This clonotype has more than one count but fewer than ten. The chain uses TRBV18 and TRBJ1-1, with a possible D match to TRBD1 (5 bases). Trimming took 6 bases from V and 4 from J, leaving 12 bases between them. This CDR3 region has 13 residues. Germline V gene lookup returns CDR1 KGHSH and CDR2 LQKENI. The CDR3 spells CASSPSRGTEAFF. Written as DNA, the CDR3 is TGTGCCAGCTCCCCCTCAAGGGGCACTGAAGCTTTCTTT.

Written as DNA, the CDR3 is TGTGCCAGCAGCCAAGATGGGGGGCCCGAGCAGTACTTC. Its protein product is CASSQDGGPEQYF. This chain uses TRBV4-2 with TRBJ2-7; either TRBD1 or TRBD2 may supply D (6 bases each). The CDR3 loop spans 13 amino acids. V dropped 0 bases and J dropped 6 bases, with 9 bases sitting between them. Germline CDR1 reads LGHNA; CDR2 reads YNFKEQ.

This clonotype was seen more than once but under ten times. The chain employs TRBV24-1 and TRBJ2-2, with D maybe TRBD1 (5 bases). CDR1 and CDR2 (germline): KGHDR, SFDVKD. Between the trimmed V and J ends, which lost 9 bases and 7 bases, there was a span of 14 bases. The CDR3 extends over 13 amino acids. The CDR3 bases are TGTGCCACCGGTCCAGGGTTTAGCGGGGAGCTGTTTTTT. Translation: CATGPGFSGELFF.

V is TRBV13 and J is TRBJ1-3; no definite D call. In germline, CDR1 is PRHDT, CDR2 FYEKMQ (reference sequence). This CDR3 is built from 14 residues. V was cut by 2 bases and J by 0 bases, with 5 bases left in between. Here the CDR3 reads CASSLSLSGNTIYF. The CDR3 coding sequence is TGTGCCAGCAGCTTATCCCTCTCTGGAAACACCATATATTTT.

This clonotype was counted only a few times. The J gene is TRBJ2-2, the V gene TRBV2; D unclear. Trimming stripped 0 bases from V and 7 bases from J, with 12 bases between. The CDR3 has 15 amino acids. Germline V lookup: CDR1 SNHLY, CDR2 FYNNEI. The DNA for the CDR3 is TGTGCCAGCAGTGAAGCCGCACGGAACCACGGGGAGCTGTTTTTT. It specifies CASSEAARNHGELFF.

A few counts support this clonotype. The chain carries TRBV7-8 and TRBJ2-1; TRBD2 matches 14 bases. The CDR3 is 16 amino acids. Germline trimming cut 5 bases from V and 6 bases from J; bases unmatched to any gene: 6. Per the germline V gene, CDR1 is SGHVS and CDR2 is FQNEAQ. CDR3 nucleotides: TGTGCCAGCAGCCAGACCGGGACTAGCGGGAGCAATGAGCAGTTCTTC. Its translation: CASSQTGTSGSNEQFF.

This clonotype was observed a few times. The CDR3 loop reads CASKDGMNTEAFF. The CDR3 DNA reads as TGCGCCAGCAAAGACGGGATGAACACTGAAGCTTTCTTT. The rearrangement uses TRBV5-1 and TRBJ1-1; no clear D. CDR1 is SGHRS, CDR2 YFSETQ, per germline. This CDR3 has 13 residues. V was shortened by 6 bases and J by 0 bases, with 9 bases between the two germline ends.

This clonotype was observed a handful of times. V and J are TRBV7-9 and TRBJ2-3; D is uncertain. CDR3 size: 12 residues. V lost 5 bases to trimming and J lost 5 bases, with 8 bases between them. CDR1 is SEHNR and CDR2 is FQNEAQ in the germline V gene (reference sequence). DNA for the CDR3: TGTGCCAGCAGCAAAGGGCAAGATACGCAGTATTTT. Its protein is CASSKGQDTQYF.

The chain employs TRBV5-1 and TRBJ1-2; 9 nucleotides align to TRBD1. The CDR3 length is 18 residues. Germline V gives CDR1 SGHRS, CDR2 YFSETQ. The V and J ends lost 1 base and 3 bases, in that order; junction bases with no gene match: 13. The CDR3 here is CASSLIPTGGSLDYGYTF. CDR3 sequence (DNA): TGCGCCAGCAGCTTGATACCGACAGGGGGGTCCCTTGACTATGGCTACACCTTC.

This rearrangement joins TRBV15 to TRBJ2-3, with D unresolved. CDR3 length: 13 amino acids. In germline, CDR1 is LNHNV, CDR2 YYDKDF (reference sequence). With 0 bases removed from V and 5 bases from J, the gap between germline ends came to 6 bases. CDR3 protein: CATSRDQEDTQYF. The CDR3, as DNA: TGTGCCACCAGCAGAGATCAGGAAGATACGCAGTATTTT.

The chain combines TRBV7-6 with TRBJ1-3, with 7 bases that match TRBD1. The CDR3 consists of 17 residues. V shed 6 bases, J shed 0 bases, and the junction held 11 bases outside the gene matches. Germline CDR1 is SGHVS and CDR2 is FNYEAQ. The chain's CDR3 is CASSPTGRRTSGNTIYF. The CDR3, as DNA: TGTGCCAGCAGTCCGACAGGGAGGAGGACCTCTGGAAACACCATATATTTT.

This clonotype was seen a handful of times. The J gene is TRBJ2-2, the V gene TRBV11-3, with 15 bases matching TRBD2. The CDR3 is made up of 18 amino acids. V lost 5 bases to trimming and J lost 2 bases; unmatched junction nucleotides: 6. Per germline, CDR1 SGHNT and CDR2 YENEEA. The CDR3 coding sequence is TGTGCCAGCAGCGGTCCGGGACTAGCGGGAGGCAACACCGGGGAGCTGTTTTTT. Its translation: CASSGPGLAGGNTGELFF.

The chain has TRBV4-1 and TRBJ2-1; 16 bases line up with TRBD2. Germline V gene lookup returns CDR1 MGHRA and CDR2 YSYEKL. CDR3 length equals 18 residues. V lost 3 bases, J lost 0 bases, and 2 bases stayed unmatched. The CDR3 region has the DNA TGCGCCAGCAGCCAGGGACTAGCGGGGGGGAGCTCCTACAATGAGCAGTTCTTC. It translates to CASSQGLAGGSSYNEQFF.

The chain joins TRBV4-1 to TRBJ2-7, with 9 bases identical to TRBD2. The V segment lost 4 bases and the J segment 1 base; nucleotides outside the gene matches: 8. The germline V gene encodes CDR1 MGHRA and CDR2 YSYEKL. This CDR3 comprises 16 residues. CDR3 coding DNA: TGCGCCAGCAGCCCCGCCTCAGCGGGGGGTTCCTACGAGCAGTACTTC. Translating it yields CASSPASAGGSYEQYF.

The rearrangement links TRBV6-5 to TRBJ2-1; 10 bases agree with TRBD2. V was pared by 7 bases and J by 7 bases, with 13 bases of the junction left unmatched. CDR1 is MNHEY, CDR2 SVGAGI, per germline. This CDR3 has 16 residues. CDR3 region: CASTSLVAGGRNEQFF. Here the CDR3 DNA reads TGTGCCAGCACATCGCTAGTAGCGGGAGGTAGGAATGAGCAGTTCTTC.